This entry lists 20 T cell receptor beta chains sequenced from one sample in a study of blood T cell repertoires in COVID-19. This table comes from immunoSEQ multiplex PCR, and its TCRdb copy is limited to in-frame clones, with some not included. The sample includes about 89,000 clones, around 88% of them seen just once. Sequencing was done on a sample of peripheral blood. These receptor sequences come from a man older than 75 with active or convalescent COVID-19.

The chain couples TRBV11-3 to TRBJ2-1, with D possibly being TRBD2 (6 bases). The germline CDR1 and CDR2 sequences are SGHNT and YENEEA. Trimming cost V 1 base and J 7 bases, with 17 bases left between them. The CDR3 runs 16 residues. The CDR3 DNA reads TGTGCCAGCAGCTTAGCCGGGACTCAGGCTGGTAATGAGCAGTTCTTC. Its translation is CASSLAGTQAGNEQFF.

The V gene is TRBV11-2, the J gene TRBJ2-3, with D perhaps matching TRBD1 (6 bases). Germline V lookup: CDR1 SGHAT, CDR2 FQNNGV. Trimming pared 3 bases from V and 1 base from J, leaving 11 bases between. The CDR3 is 15 residues long. The CDR3 sequence is CASSFGTRRTDTQYF. Here the CDR3 DNA reads TGTGCCAGCAGCTTCGGGACACGCCGCACAGATACGCAGTATTTT.

The DNA for the CDR3 is TGCAGCGTGGTGGCCCAATACGAGCAGTACTTC. Protein product: CSVVAQYEQYF. The chain has TRBV29-1 and TRBJ2-7; D is ambiguous. Germline CDR1 reads SQVTM; CDR2 reads ANQGSEA. The CDR3 loop spans 11 amino acids. V lost 6 bases, J lost 4 bases, and 10 bases lay in between.

The rearrangement uses TRBV19 and TRBJ2-1, with 9 bases that match TRBD2. Germline loops: CDR1 LNHDA, CDR2 SQIVND (reference sequence). Unmatched junction bases numbered 13, after V lost 6 bases and J lost 7 bases. The CDR3 loop spans 16 amino acids. The chain's CDR3 is CASSTRAGGGTNEQFF. CDR3 in DNA: TGTGCCAGTAGCACCAGGGCGGGAGGGGGTACGAATGAGCAGTTCTTC.

The chain is built from TRBV30 and TRBJ1-5; no clear D gene. V lost 2 bases, J lost 0 bases, and 8 bases lay in between. This CDR3 spans 14 amino acids. Germline lookup yields CDR1 GTSNPN and CDR2 SVGIG (reference sequence). CDR3 amino acids: CAWSLGSSNQPQHF. CDR3 coding DNA: TGTGCCTGGAGTCTTGGCAGTAGCAATCAGCCCCAGCATTTT.

The chain has TRBV4-3 and TRBJ2-4; a possible D gene is TRBD1 (6 bases). The CDR3 extends over 16 amino acids. Germline loops: CDR1 LGHNA, CDR2 YSLEER. V lost 0 bases to trimming and J lost 0 bases, with 9 bases between them. The CDR3 nucleotides read TGCGCCAGCAGCCAAGAGAAGGGGGTAGCCAAAAACATTCAGTACTTC. Its protein is CASSQEKGVAKNIQYF.

The J gene is TRBJ1-2, the V gene TRBV19, with D perhaps TRBD1 (5 bases). CDR1 and CDR2 from the germline V gene are LNHDA and SQIVND (reference sequence). The length of the CDR3 is 14 residues. Trimming cost V 5 bases and J 4 bases, with 14 bases left between them. Written as DNA, the CDR3 is TGTGCCAGTAGTGACTGGCAGGGAACCTATGGCTACACCTTC. Protein sequence: CASSDWQGTYGYTF.

The chain has TRBV10-3 and TRBJ2-1; 11 bases are shared with TRBD2. This CDR3 region has 15 residues. Germline values: CDR1 ENHRY, CDR2 SYGVKD. V was clipped by 4 bases and J by 7 bases; unmatched bases: 6. CDR3 in amino acids: CAISVVGTSGNEQFF. The CDR3 nucleotides are TGTGCCATCAGTGTAGTGGGGACTAGCGGTAATGAGCAGTTCTTC.

The chain is built from TRBV5-1 and TRBJ2-1; D gene unclear. The germline V gene encodes CDR1 SGHRS and CDR2 YFSETQ. Trimming pared 5 bases from V and 2 bases from J, leaving 14 bases between. The CDR3 covers 15 residues. CDR3 residues: CASRKLGGTYNEQFF. CDR3 coding DNA: TGCGCCAGCAGGAAGTTAGGCGGTACCTACAATGAGCAGTTCTTC.

The chain couples TRBV15 to TRBJ2-7; 7 nucleotides match TRBD1. The germline gives CDR1 LNHNV, CDR2 YYDKDF (reference sequence). After removal of 1 base from V and 6 bases from J, the junction contained 3 bases not matched to a gene. The CDR3 is 13 amino acids. In DNA form, the CDR3 reads TGTGCCACCAGCAGAGCTACAGGGGCCGAGCAGTACTTC. Translation gives CATSRATGAEQYF.

This clone has a count of ten or more. V and J are TRBV29-1 and TRBJ1-1, with 8 bases that match TRBD1. Germline CDR1 is SQVTM and CDR2 is ANQGSEA. With V trimmed by 5 bases and J by 6 bases, 11 bases remained unmatched. The length of the CDR3 is 14 residues. The CDR3 DNA reads as TGCAGCGTTTTCGGGACAGGAGACAGGTCTGAAGCTTTCTTT. As protein: CSVFGTGDRSEAFF.

V usage is TRBV7-9 and J usage is TRBJ1-3; perhaps TRBD1 as D (6 bases). Trimming stripped 8 bases from V and 8 bases from J, with 13 bases between. Germline lookup yields CDR1 SEHNR and CDR2 FQNEAQ (reference sequence). The CDR3 consists of 12 residues. CDR3 protein: CASGRGGDTIYF. The CDR3 DNA reads TGTGCCAGCGGTAGGGGGGGAGACACCATATATTTT.

This sequence joins TRBV18 and TRBJ2-5, with 9 bases aligning to TRBD2. The CDR3 length is 15 residues. Per germline, CDR1 KGHSH and CDR2 LQKENI. The trim removed 6 bases at V and 3 bases at J, leaving 8 bases unmatched. The CDR3 DNA reads TGTGCCAGCTCCGATAATAGCGGGGGAGAAGAGACCCAGTACTTC. Encoded protein: CASSDNSGGEETQYF.

The chain links TRBV2 to TRBJ1-2; tentative D call: TRBD1 (5 bases). The CDR3 totals 12 residues. CDR1 and CDR2 (germline): SNHLY, FYNNEI. This CDR3 is CACNSRDYGYTF. The CDR3 DNA reads as TGTGCTTGCAACAGCAGGGACTATGGCTACACCTTC.

The genes are TRBV6-5 and TRBJ2-5, with 10 bases identical to TRBD2. Germline CDR1 reads MNHEY; CDR2 reads SVGAGI. V lost 6 bases and J lost 10; bases outside the gene matches: 11. The CDR3 is made up of 14 amino acids. The CDR3 bases are TGTGCCAGCAGCGGATTTCTAGCGGGAGTGGTCCAGTACTTC. Encoded protein: CASSGFLAGVVQYF.

The chain has TRBV19 and TRBJ1-1, with 7 bases lining up with TRBD1. The CDR3 is 17 amino acids. Germline CDR1 and CDR2: LNHDA and SQIVND (reference sequence). After removal of 3 bases from V and 7 bases from J, the junction contained 17 bases not matched to a gene. The CDR3 bases are TGTGCCAGTAGTATGAACAGGGGTTGGGATAATAGGCGTGAAGCTTTCTTT. Amino acids: CASSMNRGWDNRREAFF.

The rearrangement links TRBV3-1 (or the pseudogene TRBV3-2) to TRBJ1-1; D possibly corresponds to TRBD1 (6 bases). Germline CDR1 reads LGHDT; CDR2 reads YNNKEL (reference sequence). The V and J ends lost 2 bases and 6 bases respectively, with 16 bases between them. This CDR3 is built from 15 residues. The DNA of the CDR3 is TGTGCCAGCAGCCAAACATTCGGGTCAGGGGCTGAAGCTTTCTTT. This sequence encodes CASSQTFGSGAEAFF.

This chain links TRBV10-3 with TRBJ2-3, with D possibly TRBD1 on 5 matching bases. Germline V gives CDR1 ENHRY, CDR2 SYGVKD. V lost 9 bases and J 1 base, leaving 20 bases between the germline ends. The CDR3 is 16 residues long. This CDR3 reads CAMSSGASRGTDTQYF. The DNA for the CDR3 is TGTGCCATGAGTTCTGGGGCGTCCAGGGGCACAGATACGCAGTATTTT.

The chain combines TRBV5-1 with TRBJ2-2; TRBD2 agrees at 14 bases. Germline trimming cut 4 bases from V and 10 bases from J; bases unmatched to any gene: 6. Germline assignment: CDR1 SGHRS and CDR2 YFSETQ. The CDR3 loop spans 15 amino acids. CDR3 sequence (DNA): TGCGCCAGCAGCCCCGGGACTAGCGGGAGAGAGGAGCTGTTTTTT. This gives the protein CASSPGTSGREELFF.

CDR3 residues: CASSGKQGYYGYTF. The CDR3 nucleotides are TGTGCCAGCAGTGGAAAACAGGGATACTATGGCTACACCTTC. This chain connects TRBV27 to TRBJ1-2; possibly TRBD1 for D (6 bases). Trimming left V 5 bases short and J 3 bases short, with 13 bases between. Looked up from germline, CDR1 is MNHEY and CDR2 is SMNVEV (reference sequence). The CDR3 totals 14 residues.